Shown below are 21 T cell receptor beta chains from a single sample sequenced in a study of cytomegalovirus exposure and HLA in healthy donors. The PCR ran on 60 Vbeta and 13 Jbeta primers. Assay: immunoSEQ multiplex PCR; the TCRdb copy retains only in-frame clones and omits some. Of 150,000 to 200,000 clones listed, 75% to 85% were seen once; the top ten hold approximately 2.4%. Source material: PBMCs. The source is a woman in her forties or fifties in good health and CMV-seronegative.

The chain carries TRBV28 and TRBJ1-4, with 8 bases aligning to TRBD1. The V gene's germline CDR1 is MDHEN and CDR2 SYDVKM. The CDR3 extends over 14 amino acids. J was trimmed by 8 bases and V by 6 bases; bases with no gene match: 8. In nucleotides, the CDR3 is TGTGCCAGCAGCCTCAGGGGGCTCAGGGAAAAACTGTTTTTT. Translated: CASSLRGLREKLFF.

This clone was observed a few times. The chain employs TRBV5-1 and TRBJ1-1, with 7 positions matching TRBD1. Germline assignment: CDR1 SGHRS and CDR2 YFSETQ. The ends lost 5 bases at V and 4 bases at J; junction bases unmatched: 14. The CDR3 runs to 16 residues. The CDR3 here is CASREGATQGGTEAFF. CDR3 nucleotides: TGCGCCAGCAGAGAAGGGGCGACGCAGGGGGGCACTGAAGCTTTCTTT. Complete variable domain (other parts from reference TRBV5-1 and TRBJ1-1): KAGVTQTPRYLIKTRGQQVTLSCSPISGHRSVSWYQQTPGQGLQFLFEYFSETQRNKGNFPGRFSGRQFSNSRSEMNVSTLELGDSALYLCASREGATQGGTEAFFGQGTRLTVV.

This clone was observed once. Additional DNA sequences in this sample encode the identical CDR3. The J gene is TRBJ1-5, the V gene TRBV5-6; D is ambiguous. The CDR3 contains 18 residues. V shed 0 bases and J shed 0 bases, with 16 bases lying between them. Per germline, CDR1 SGHDT and CDR2 YYEEEE. DNA for the CDR3: TGTGCCAGCAGCTTGGGGGGAGGCAGCCTCTATAGCAATCAGCCCCAGCATTTT. It is translated as CASSLGGGSLYSNQPQHF.

J is TRBJ2-3 and V is TRBV2; TRBD2 aligns across 13 bases. Germline CDR1 and CDR2: SNHLY and FYNNEI. This CDR3 has 16 amino acids. Losses at the gene ends were 8 bases for V and 2 bases for J; bases not matched to a gene: 7. The CDR3 sequence: CASGRTSGGITDTQYF. The CDR3 DNA is TGTGCCAGCGGACGGACTAGCGGGGGCATCACAGATACGCAGTATTTT.

This clone was seen a handful of times. This sequence joins TRBV7-8 and TRBJ2-5, with TRBD1 identical over 11 bases. V was clipped by 2 bases and J by 2 bases; unmatched bases: 4. Germline CDR1 and CDR2: SGHVS and FQNEAQ. CDR3 length equals 16 residues. CDR3 sequence: CASSLIGDRGQETQYF. CDR3 in DNA: TGTGCCAGCAGCTTAATTGGGGACAGGGGGCAAGAGACCCAGTACTTC.

This rearrangement joins TRBV9 to TRBJ2-5; D is possibly TRBD2 (5 bases). V shed 4 bases and J shed 3 bases, with 16 bases lying between them. The CDR3 extends over 15 amino acids. CDR1 is SGDLS and CDR2 is YYNGEE in the germline V gene. This CDR3 reads CASSSEGVLKETQYF. The CDR3 bases are TGTGCCAGCAGCTCTGAGGGAGTACTAAAAGAGACCCAGTACTTC.

The gene calls are TRBV7-9 and TRBJ2-7; tentatively, D is TRBD1 (6 bases). With 1 base removed from V and 2 bases from J, the gap between germline ends came to 9 bases. Germline CDR1 and CDR2: SEHNR and FQNEAQ (reference sequence). CDR3 length equals 14 residues. This CDR3 is CASSLEGGTYEQYF. The CDR3 bases are TGTGCCAGCAGCTTAGAAGGGGGAACCTACGAGCAGTACTTC.

This clone was counted only a few times. The chain uses TRBV5-1 and TRBJ2-1; 9 positions match TRBD2. The CDR3 runs 17 residues. The V segment lost 3 bases and the J segment 6 bases; nucleotides outside the gene matches: 13. Germline V gene lookup returns CDR1 SGHRS and CDR2 YFSETQ. CDR3 coding DNA: TGCGCCAGCAGCTCCGTCGTGGGGCGGGGGGGCCTCAATGAGCAGTTCTTC. Its protein product is CASSSVVGRGGLNEQFF.

The rearrangement joins TRBV21-1 to TRBJ2-7; the DNA was not compared with TRBD2, the D call given in the table. TRBV21-1 is a pseudogene segment. This CDR3 comprises 11 residues. CDR3 loop: CASSDSSVQYF. In DNA, the CDR3 is TGTGCCAGCAGCGATTCATCGGTGCAGTACTTC.

The V gene is TRBV5-1, the J gene TRBJ1-5, with 8 bases lining up with TRBD1. V trimming: 0 bases; J trimming: 3 bases; junction bases outside the gene matches: 11. Germline CDR1 and CDR2: SGHRS and YFSETQ. CDR3 length equals 18 residues. In DNA form, the CDR3 reads TGCGCCAGCAGCTTGGGGGCCAGAGGACAGGGTAACAATCAGCCCCAGCATTTT. This sequence encodes CASSLGARGQGNNQPQHF.

The CDR3 sequence: CALGDWQNQQFF. For the CDR3, the DNA is TGTGCCCTAGGGGACTGGCAGAATCAGCAGTTCTTC. J is TRBJ2-1 and V is TRBV7-2, with D possibly matching TRBD2 (6 bases). The ends were cut back, 11 bases at V and 11 bases at J, with 19 bases in the middle. The CDR3 is made up of 12 amino acids. Germline assignment: CDR1 SGHTA and CDR2 FQGNSA.

There are a few counts of this clone. One junction end disagrees with the germline gene, perhaps due to a read error. The gene calls are TRBV7-9 and TRBJ1-1; D is perhaps TRBD1 (5 bases). CDR3 length: 11 residues. Germline values: CDR1 SEHNR, CDR2 FQNEAQ (reference sequence). CDR3 in DNA: TGTTCCAGCAGGCGCAGCCCAGGGGCTTTCTTT. Its translation: CSSRRSPGAFF.

This rearrangement joins TRBV7-2 to TRBJ2-2, with D possibly being TRBD2 (6 bases). V lost 3 bases to trimming and J lost 9 bases, with 20 bases between them. Looked up from germline, CDR1 is SGHTA and CDR2 is FQGNSA. The CDR3 is 16 residues long. The CDR3 is CASSLRGTRGGWELFF. Written as DNA, the CDR3 is TGTGCCAGCAGCTTGCGGGGAACGAGGGGCGGCTGGGAGCTGTTTTTT. Complete variable domain (other parts from reference TRBV7-2 and TRBJ2-2): GAGVSQSPSNKVTEKGKDVELRCDPISGHTALYWYRQSLGQGLEFLIYFQGNSAPDKSGLPSDRFSAERTGGSVSTLTIQRTQQEDSAVYLCASSLRGTRGGWELFFGEGSRLTVL.

J is TRBJ1-2 and V is TRBV6-5; D unresolved. Trimming took 0 bases from V and 0 from J, leaving 8 bases between them. The germline gives CDR1 MNHEY, CDR2 SVGAGI. The CDR3 consists of 15 residues. DNA of the CDR3: TGTGCCAGCAGTTACTCCGCGGAACCTAACTATGGCTACACCTTC. Translation gives CASSYSAEPNYGYTF.

The CDR3 nucleotides are TGCGCCAGCAGCTTGGTGCAGGGGGCTGTCGGGGAGCTGTTTTTT. Amino acid sequence: CASSLVQGAVGELFF. The chain links TRBV5-1 to TRBJ2-2, with 8 bases fitting TRBD1. In germline, CDR1 is SGHRS, CDR2 YFSETQ. The trim removed 0 bases at V and 7 bases at J, leaving 5 bases unmatched. The CDR3 runs 15 residues.

The V call is TRBV10-3, the J call TRBJ1-3; no clear D gene. The CDR3 loop spans 14 amino acids. Germline V gene lookup returns CDR1 ENHRY and CDR2 SYGVKD. Trimming left V 0 bases short and J 0 bases short, with 3 bases between. CDR3 residues: CAISESYSGNTIYF. The CDR3 nucleotides read TGTGCCATCAGTGAGTCTTACTCTGGAAACACCATATATTTT.

The chain is built from TRBV28 and TRBJ1-5; 7 bases agree with TRBD1. The CDR3 runs 16 residues. CDR1 and CDR2 (germline): MDHEN, SYDVKM. V was pared by 5 bases and J by 4 bases, with 11 bases of the junction left unmatched. CDR3 sequence (DNA): TGTGCCAGCAGTCCACCCAGGGGGGTTGGGAATCAGCCCCAGCATTTT. It translates to CASSPPRGVGNQPQHF.

The CDR3 bases are TGTGCCTGGACTGTCATCGGGGGTTCTAAGGATACGCAGTATTTT. Protein: CAWTVIGGSKDTQYF. V usage is TRBV30 and J usage is TRBJ2-3, with a weak D call TRBD2 (6 bases). The CDR3 spans 15 residues. CDR1 is GTSNPN and CDR2 is SVGIG in the germline V gene (reference sequence). Trimming took off 4 bases at V and 6 bases at J, with 20 bases between the two ends.

The chain is built from TRBV29-1 and TRBJ2-7, with TRBD1 identical over 8 bases. CDR3 size: 12 residues. The J segment lost 6 bases and the V segment lost 7 bases, leaving 8 bases of the junction unmatched. Germline V CDR1 and CDR2: SQVTM, ANQGSEA. CDR3 residues: CSAVDRVGEQYF. The CDR3 DNA reads TGCAGCGCAGTGGACAGGGTCGGCGAGCAGTACTTC.

This chain uses TRBV25-1 with TRBJ2-7; 7 nucleotides line up with TRBD1. V shed 8 bases, J shed 3 bases, and the junction held 10 bases outside the gene matches. This CDR3 is built from 14 residues. The germline gives CDR1 MGHDK, CDR2 SYGVNS. CDR3: CASRPGQGVYEQYF. As DNA, the CDR3 is TGTGCCAGCCGGCCCGGGCAGGGGGTCTACGAGCAGTACTTC.

This chain links TRBV28 with TRBJ1-5; a possible D gene is TRBD1 (6 bases). The V end was cut by 1 base, the J end by 1 base, with 11 bases between. Germline CDR1 and CDR2: MDHEN and SYDVKM. The CDR3 is made up of 16 amino acids. The CDR3 region has the DNA TGTGCCAGCAGTTTATTTTCCAGGGGAAGCAATCAGCCCCAGCATTTT. Protein product: CASSLFSRGSNQPQHF.